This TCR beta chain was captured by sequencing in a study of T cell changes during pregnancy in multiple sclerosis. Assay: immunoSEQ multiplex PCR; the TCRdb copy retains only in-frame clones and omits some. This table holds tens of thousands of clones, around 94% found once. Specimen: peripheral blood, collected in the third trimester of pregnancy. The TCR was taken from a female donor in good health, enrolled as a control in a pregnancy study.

The CDR3 region has the DNA TGCGCCAGCACCACTTCAACTAGCGACACCGGGGAGCTGTTTTTT. Its translation is CASTTSTSDTGELFF. The chain carries TRBV5-1 and TRBJ2-2; 7 bases match TRBD2. The germline V gene encodes CDR1 SGHRS and CDR2 YFSETQ. CDR3 length equals 15 residues. V lost 6 bases, J lost 3 bases, and 8 bases stayed unmatched.